Here is one T cell receptor beta chain with its context. The sample originates from a study of blood T cell repertoires in COVID-19. About the study: Spain, Italy and the United States supplied samples that represented acute and convalescent COVID-19. The analysed material was cDNA or gDNA that came from T cells, B-cell-depleted T cells, or PBMCs.

The CDR3 sequence is 13 residues long. Trimming removed 0 bases from V and 6 bases from J, with 6 bases in between. Germline V gene data show CDR1 as ENHRY and CDR2 as SYGVKD. In the original processing: The assay estimated nucleated cells by amplifying reference gene primers. Here immunoSEQ multiplex PCR was the method, and the copy in TCRdb shows in-frame clones only, minus some. The V and J calls and clone size come from that table; D and trimming were worked out from the DNA. The sample lists about 120,000 clones, 70% to 85% occurring once. The rearrangement joins TRBV10-3 to TRBJ2-1; no clear D gene. Input material: peripheral blood. The TCR comes from an older man with active or convalescent COVID-19. The CDR3 nucleotides are TGTGCCATCAGTGAGTCGGCCCCCAATGAGCAGTTCTTC. Its protein product is CAISESAPNEQFF.